This T cell receptor beta chain was identified in a study of blood T cell repertoires in COVID-19. Study as a whole: Sites in the United States, Italy and Spain provided acute and convalescent COVID-19 samples. Sample material is recorded as cDNA or gDNA derived from T cells, B-cell-depleted T cells, or PBMCs.

Original handling: Estimates of nucleated cell counts were drawn from the amplification of reference gene primers. Sequencing used immunoSEQ multiplex PCR; TCRdb keeps in-frame clones, though not all of them. V, J and clone size are those of that table, while D and trimming were read from the DNA. The profile shows approximately 150,000 clones, over 75% of them singletons. This CDR3 spans 14 amino acids. The germline CDR1 and CDR2 sequences are LNHDA and SQIVND (reference sequence). Unmatched junction bases numbered 4, after V lost 7 bases and J lost 6 bases. Sequencing used peripheral blood. The TCR sequence derives from a man aged 70-80 years with acute or convalescent COVID-19. V gene TRBV19 combines with J gene TRBJ1-5, with TRBD1 matching over 12 bases. The CDR3 here is CASIGTGGSQPQHF. As DNA, the CDR3 is TGTGCCAGTATAGGGACAGGGGGCAGTCAGCCCCAGCATTTT.